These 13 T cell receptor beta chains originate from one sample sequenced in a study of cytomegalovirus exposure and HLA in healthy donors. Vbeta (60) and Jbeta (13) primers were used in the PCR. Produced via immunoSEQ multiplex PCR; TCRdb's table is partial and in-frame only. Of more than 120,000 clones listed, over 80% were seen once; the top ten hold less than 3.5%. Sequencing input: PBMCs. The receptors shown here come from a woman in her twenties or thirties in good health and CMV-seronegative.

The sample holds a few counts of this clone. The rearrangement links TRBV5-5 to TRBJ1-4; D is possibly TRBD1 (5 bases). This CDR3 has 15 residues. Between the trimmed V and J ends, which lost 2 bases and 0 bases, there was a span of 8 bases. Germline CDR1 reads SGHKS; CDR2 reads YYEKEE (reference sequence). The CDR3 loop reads CASSLDRATNEKLFF. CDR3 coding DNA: TGTGCCAGCAGCTTAGACAGAGCAACTAATGAAAAACTGTTTTTT.

The CDR3 loop is CASSFEETGNTIYF. The DNA of the CDR3 is TGTGCCAGCAGTTTTGAGGAGACTGGAAACACCATATATTTT. This chain uses TRBV6-5 with TRBJ1-3, with unresolved D. The CDR3 consists of 14 residues. The germline V and J ends were trimmed by 4 bases and 2 bases, with 9 bases remaining between them. CDR1 is MNHEY, CDR2 SVGAGI, per germline.

The CDR3 loop reads CASSLYGGQPQHF. The CDR3 region has the DNA TGTGCCAGCAGCTTGTATGGGGGCCAGCCCCAGCATTTT. This chain joins TRBV7-2 and TRBJ1-5; TRBD1 might be the D (6 bases). Germline CDR1 SGHTA, CDR2 FQGNSA. The CDR3 sequence is 13 residues long. The V gene lost 3 bases and the J gene lost 7 bases, with 10 bases spanning the gap.

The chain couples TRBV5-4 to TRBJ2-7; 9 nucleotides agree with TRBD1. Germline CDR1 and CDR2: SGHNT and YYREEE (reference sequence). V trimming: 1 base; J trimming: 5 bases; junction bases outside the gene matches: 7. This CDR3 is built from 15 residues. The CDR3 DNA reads TGTGCCAGCAGCTTGAGTGGAGGGACAGGGAACGAGCAGTACTTC. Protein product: CASSLSGGTGNEQYF.

As DNA, the CDR3 is TGTGCCAGCACCACCACAGGGCTTAGCGAAAAACTGTTTTTT. Translation gives CASTTTGLSEKLFF. This rearrangement joins TRBV28 to TRBJ1-4; D is possibly TRBD1 (6 bases). From germline, CDR1 is MDHEN and CDR2 SYDVKM. The CDR3 totals 14 residues. With 7 bases removed from V and 8 bases from J, the gap between germline ends came to 17 bases.

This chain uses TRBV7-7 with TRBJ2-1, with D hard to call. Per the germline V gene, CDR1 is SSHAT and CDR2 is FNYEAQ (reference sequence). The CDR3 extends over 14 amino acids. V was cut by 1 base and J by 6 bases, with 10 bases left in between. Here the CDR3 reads CASSLGAGFNEQFF. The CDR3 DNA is TGTGCCAGCAGCTTAGGCGCCGGGTTCAATGAGCAGTTCTTC.

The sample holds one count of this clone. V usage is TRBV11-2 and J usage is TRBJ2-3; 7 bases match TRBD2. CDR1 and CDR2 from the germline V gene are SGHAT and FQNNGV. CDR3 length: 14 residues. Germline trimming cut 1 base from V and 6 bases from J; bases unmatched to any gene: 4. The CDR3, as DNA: TGTGCCAGCAGCTTAGGCGGGAGTCCCGATACGCAGTATTTT. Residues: CASSLGGSPDTQYF.

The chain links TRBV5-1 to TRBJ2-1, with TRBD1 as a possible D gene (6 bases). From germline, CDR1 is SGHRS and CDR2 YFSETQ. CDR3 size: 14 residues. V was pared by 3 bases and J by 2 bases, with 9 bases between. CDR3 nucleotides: TGCGCCAGCAGCTCTGACAGGCCCTACAATGAGCAGTTCTTC. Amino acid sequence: CASSSDRPYNEQFF.

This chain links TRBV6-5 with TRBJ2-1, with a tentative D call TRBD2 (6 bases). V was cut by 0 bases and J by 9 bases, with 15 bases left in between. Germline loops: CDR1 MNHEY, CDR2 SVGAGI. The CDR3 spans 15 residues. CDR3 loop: CASSYSRRGYGEQFF. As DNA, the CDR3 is TGTGCCAGCAGTTACTCACGGAGGGGATACGGTGAGCAGTTCTTC.

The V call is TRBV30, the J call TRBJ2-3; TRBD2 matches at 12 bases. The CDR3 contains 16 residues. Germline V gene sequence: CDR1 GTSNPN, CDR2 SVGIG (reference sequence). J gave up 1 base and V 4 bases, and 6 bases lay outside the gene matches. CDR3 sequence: CAWIPSGGAGTDTQYF. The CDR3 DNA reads TGTGCCTGGATCCCTAGCGGGGGGGCCGGCACAGATACGCAGTATTTT.

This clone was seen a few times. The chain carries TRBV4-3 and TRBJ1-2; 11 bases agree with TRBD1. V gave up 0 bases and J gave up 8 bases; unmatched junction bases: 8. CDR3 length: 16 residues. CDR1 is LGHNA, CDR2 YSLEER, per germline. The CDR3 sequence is CASSQDWGGQGAGYTF. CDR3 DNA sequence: TGCGCCAGCAGCCAAGACTGGGGAGGACAGGGGGCCGGCTACACCTTC.

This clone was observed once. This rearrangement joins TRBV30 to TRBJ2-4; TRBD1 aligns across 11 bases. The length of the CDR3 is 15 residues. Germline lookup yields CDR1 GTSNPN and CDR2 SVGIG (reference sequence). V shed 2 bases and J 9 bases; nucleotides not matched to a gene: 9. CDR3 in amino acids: CAWSPWTGGQGIQYF. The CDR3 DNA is TGTGCCTGGAGTCCCTGGACAGGGGGCCAGGGCATTCAGTACTTC.

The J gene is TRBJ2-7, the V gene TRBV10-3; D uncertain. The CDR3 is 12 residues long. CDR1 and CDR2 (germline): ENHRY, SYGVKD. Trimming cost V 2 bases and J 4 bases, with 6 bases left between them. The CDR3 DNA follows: TGTGCCATCAGTGAGGTCGGGTACGAGCAGTACTTC. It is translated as CAISEVGYEQYF.